A single sample is the source of the 24 T cell receptor beta chains below, sequenced in a study of chemoradiotherapy in HPV16-positive cancers. Data came from immunoSEQ multiplex PCR; TCRdb stores just in-frame clones and leaves some out. Among thousands of clones, around 80% were seen once, and the ten largest hold 7.4%. This sample was obtained from a patient who underwent chemoradiotherapy. The receptors come from a human donor with HPV-associated anogenital cancer.

This clone came up once. The chain links TRBV4-1 to TRBJ1-4; D uncertain. V lost 1 base to trimming and J lost 8 bases, with 11 bases between them. The CDR3 is made up of 14 amino acids. Looked up from germline, CDR1 is MGHRA and CDR2 is YSYEKL. The chain's CDR3 is CASSQVEGKEKLFF. The CDR3 DNA sequence: TGCGCCAGCAGCCAAGTGGAAGGGAAGGAAAAACTGTTTTTT.

V gene TRBV19 combines with J gene TRBJ2-5; D uncertain. V was pared by 4 bases and J by 2 bases, with 11 bases between. This CDR3 spans 14 amino acids. Germline V gives CDR1 LNHDA, CDR2 SQIVND (reference sequence). This CDR3 is CASSTIQKQETQYF. CDR3 DNA: TGTGCCAGTAGTACAATACAGAAACAAGAGACCCAGTACTTC.

The CDR3 loop reads CASSAGTGNIQYF. Written as DNA, the CDR3 is TGTGCCAGTAGTGCAGGGACGGGAAACATTCAGTACTTC. The chain uses TRBV19 and TRBJ2-4; D may match TRBD1 or TRBD2 (5 bases each). This CDR3 spans 13 amino acids. Germline loops: CDR1 LNHDA, CDR2 SQIVND (reference sequence). V dropped 5 bases and J dropped 6 bases, with 11 bases sitting between them.

The V call is TRBV18, the J call TRBJ2-1, with D maybe TRBD1 (5 bases). V lost 2 bases and J 8 bases, leaving 10 bases between the germline ends. In germline, CDR1 is KGHSH, CDR2 LQKENI. The CDR3 has 13 residues. In DNA, the CDR3 is TGTGCCAGCTCACCAAGGGGTGCCGATGAGCAGTTCTTC. Amino acids: CASSPRGADEQFF.

The J gene is TRBJ2-2, the V gene TRBV5-1; the match to TRBD2 covers 7 bases. The CDR3 sequence is 16 residues long. The V gene end was trimmed by 0 bases and the J gene end by 1 base; junction bases not matched to a gene: 3. Germline loops: CDR1 SGHRS, CDR2 YFSETQ. The CDR3 nucleotides are TGCGCCAGCAGCTTGGCCGCGGGAGTGAACACCGGGGAGCTGTTTTTT. Translation gives CASSLAAGVNTGELFF.

The V gene is TRBV5-1, the J gene TRBJ1-4, with TRBD1 matching 9 bases. Trimming cost V 4 bases and J 12 bases; bases outside gene matches: 13. This CDR3 comprises 15 residues. The germline CDR1 and CDR2 sequences are SGHRS and YFSETQ. CDR3 coding DNA: TGCGCCAGCAGCCCTGGACAGGGGCGGTTTCGCGAACTGTTTTTT. It translates to CASSPGQGRFRELFF.

This chain uses TRBV5-1 with TRBJ1-1, with 8 bases fitting TRBD1. CDR1 is SGHRS and CDR2 is YFSETQ in the germline V gene. Trimming at V came to 5 bases and at J to 3 bases, leaving 0 bases not matched to a gene. This CDR3 spans 12 amino acids. The CDR3, as DNA: TGCGCCAGCAGACAGGGGGACACTGAAGCTTTCTTT. The encoded protein is CASRQGDTEAFF.

The chain carries TRBV6-1 and TRBJ1-2, with 7 bases aligning to TRBD1. The CDR3 spans 14 residues. CDR1 MNHNS and CDR2 SASEGT come from the germline V gene. The J segment lost 8 bases and the V segment lost 0 bases, leaving 6 bases of the junction unmatched. The CDR3 protein is CASSEAGGLRGYTF. CDR3 sequence (DNA): TGTGCCAGCAGTGAAGCAGGGGGCCTGAGGGGCTACACCTTC.

This clone occurred a few times. This rearrangement joins TRBV6-1 to TRBJ1-1; TRBD1 might be the D (6 bases). This CDR3 contains 18 residues. Trimming cost V 3 bases and J 0 bases, with 20 bases left between them. Germline CDR1 and CDR2: MNHNS and SASEGT. The CDR3 bases are TGTGCCAGCAGTGACGGGGGCCGCCCGCTGGGCATGAACACTGAAGCTTTCTTT. It encodes CASSDGGRPLGMNTEAFF.

The chain's CDR3 is CAISEGARGGEGYEQYF. The CDR3 nucleotides read TGTGCCATCAGTGAGGGGGCTCGGGGCGGGGAAGGGTACGAGCAGTACTTC. The chain joins TRBV10-3 to TRBJ2-7; D possibly corresponds to TRBD2 (6 bases). This CDR3 contains 17 residues. Trimming took 2 bases from V and 4 from J, leaving 21 bases between them. The germline V gene has CDR1 ENHRY and CDR2 SYGVKD.

The chain recombines TRBV27 with TRBJ2-5; 8 bases line up with TRBD2. The ends lost 6 bases at V and 2 bases at J; junction bases unmatched: 11. The CDR3 contains 16 residues. CDR1 is MNHEY and CDR2 is SMNVEV in the germline V gene (reference sequence). DNA of the CDR3: TGTGCCAGCAGCATTCTGGCGGGAGGTCCTCAAGAGACCCAGTACTTC. Translated: CASSILAGGPQETQYF.

In regard to this clone: The identical CDR3 is also encoded by other nucleotide sequences in the sample. V is TRBV30 and J is TRBJ2-1; D is ambiguous. The germline gives CDR1 GTSNPN, CDR2 SVGIG (reference sequence). The CDR3 has 12 amino acids. V was trimmed by 2 bases and J by 5 bases, leaving 7 bases between them. The CDR3 nucleotides read TGTGCCTGGAGTCCCCAAAACAATGAGCAGTTCTTC. Translation: CAWSPQNNEQFF.

As DNA, the CDR3 is TGTGCCAGCAGCACCGACGGCAGGGCGACTGTCGGGGAGCTGTTTTTT. It specifies CASSTDGRATVGELFF. The chain is built from TRBV7-2 and TRBJ2-2; D is perhaps TRBD1 (5 bases). The V end lost 5 bases, the J end lost 7 bases, and 20 bases lay between the germline ends. The length of the CDR3 is 16 residues. The germline CDR1 and CDR2 sequences are SGHTA and FQGNSA.

With regard to this clone: The identical CDR3 is also encoded by other nucleotide sequences in the sample. The chain combines TRBV6-1 with TRBJ1-5; D gene unclear. The germline V gene has CDR1 MNHNS and CDR2 SASEGT. Trimming pared 7 bases from V and 1 base from J, leaving 11 bases between. The CDR3 loop spans 14 amino acids. The chain's CDR3 is CASNPTGSNQPQHF. The CDR3 bases are TGTGCCAGCAATCCGACGGGGAGCAATCAGCCCCAGCATTTT.

The chain combines TRBV20-1 with TRBJ2-5; no firm D call. The CDR3 is 11 residues long. Between the trimmed V and J ends, which lost 6 bases and 3 bases, there was a span of 8 bases. From germline, CDR1 is DFQATT and CDR2 SNEGSKA (reference sequence). CDR3 DNA sequence: TGCAGTGCACCCCGGGAAGAGACCCAGTACTTC. This translates into CSAPREETQYF.

This chain links TRBV5-1 with TRBJ2-4; 7 bases agree with TRBD2. Germline V gives CDR1 SGHRS, CDR2 YFSETQ. The CDR3 is made up of 17 amino acids. V lost 2 bases to trimming and J lost 6 bases; unmatched junction nucleotides: 14. CDR3 residues: CASSLGGSPSGSNIQYF. The CDR3 DNA reads TGCGCCAGCAGCTTAGGCGGGTCCCCTAGCGGATCAAACATTCAGTACTTC.

V gene TRBV7-2 combines with J gene TRBJ1-2; D uncertain. Germline assignment: CDR1 SGHTA and CDR2 FQGNSA. V was shortened by 3 bases and J by 13 bases, with 18 bases between the two germline ends. CDR3 length equals 13 residues. Here the CDR3 DNA reads TGTGCCAGCAGCTTGGCACCAGACGGCCTTATCACCTTC. This sequence encodes CASSLAPDGLITF.

V gene TRBV6-1 combines with J gene TRBJ2-3; 10 nucleotides agree with TRBD2. Germline-derived CDR1 and CDR2 are MNHNS and SASEGT. V shed 3 bases, J shed 2 bases, and the junction held 5 bases outside the gene matches. The CDR3 covers 16 residues. Here the CDR3 DNA reads TGTGCCAGCAGTGACTTAAGCGGGGGGGCCACAGATACGCAGTATTTT. This encodes CASSDLSGGATDTQYF.

V usage is TRBV7-9 and J usage is TRBJ2-5, with 7 bases identical to TRBD1. CDR3 size: 17 residues. V lost 5 bases to trimming and J lost 5 bases; unmatched junction nucleotides: 17. The germline V gene has CDR1 SEHNR and CDR2 FQNEAQ (reference sequence). The DNA for the CDR3 is TGTGCCAGCAGCCCCCCCGGAGACAGGGTTCAGGGGGAGACCCAGTACTTC. Protein sequence: CASSPPGDRVQGETQYF.

Only a few counts were recorded for this clone. The chain links TRBV5-1 to TRBJ1-2, with D perhaps matching TRBD1 (5 bases). CDR3 size: 15 residues. Germline V gene data show CDR1 as SGHRS and CDR2 as YFSETQ. V lost 3 bases and J lost 3, with 15 bases in between. In DNA form, the CDR3 reads TGCGCCAGCAGCTCTCAACCCGGGACCGACTATGGCTACACCTTC. This codes for CASSSQPGTDYGYTF.

This chain uses TRBV7-2 with TRBJ2-2, with TRBD1 as a possible D gene (6 bases). The CDR3 runs 14 residues. The germline V and J ends were trimmed by 2 bases and 6 bases, with 10 bases remaining between them. Germline V CDR1 and CDR2: SGHTA, FQGNSA. DNA of the CDR3: TGTGCCAGCAGCTTACAGGGGTATTCCGGGGAGCTGTTTTTT. Its translation is CASSLQGYSGELFF.

V is TRBV5-5 and J is TRBJ2-7; D may be TRBD1 (6 bases). Germline assignment: CDR1 SGHKS and CDR2 YYEKEE (reference sequence). Trimming removed 2 bases at V and 0 bases at J, with 9 bases between. There are 14 residues in the CDR3. The CDR3: CASSFTGSSYEQYF. The CDR3 coding sequence is TGTGCCAGCAGCTTTACAGGGAGCTCCTACGAGCAGTACTTC.

The J gene is TRBJ1-1, the V gene TRBV21-1. TRBV21-1 is a known pseudogene. This CDR3 has 14 amino acids. The CDR3 bases are TGTGCCAGCAGTCAGGAGGGAGGTAGAACTGAAGCTTTCTTT. This gives the protein CASSQEGGRTEAFF.

The chain uses TRBV6-1 and TRBJ2-7; unclear D gene. Trimming took 1 base from V and 0 from J, leaving 13 bases between them. Germline CDR1 is MNHNS and CDR2 is SASEGT. The CDR3 consists of 16 residues. In DNA, the CDR3 is TGTGCCAGCAGTGAAGATTGGGTGGGCCTCTCCTACGAGCAGTACTTC. Translated, it gives CASSEDWVGLSYEQYF.